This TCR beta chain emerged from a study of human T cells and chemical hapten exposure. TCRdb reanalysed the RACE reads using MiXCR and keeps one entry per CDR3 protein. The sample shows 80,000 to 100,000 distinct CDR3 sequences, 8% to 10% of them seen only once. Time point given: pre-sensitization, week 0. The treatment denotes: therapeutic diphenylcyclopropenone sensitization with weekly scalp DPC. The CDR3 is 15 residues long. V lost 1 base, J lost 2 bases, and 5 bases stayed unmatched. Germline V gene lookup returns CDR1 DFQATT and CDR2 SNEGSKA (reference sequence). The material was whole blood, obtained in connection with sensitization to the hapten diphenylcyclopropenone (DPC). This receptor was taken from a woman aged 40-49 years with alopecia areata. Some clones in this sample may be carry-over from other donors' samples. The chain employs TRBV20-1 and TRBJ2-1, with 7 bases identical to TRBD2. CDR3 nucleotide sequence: TGCAGTGCTAGAGCCAACGCGGGAGCCTACAATGAGCAGTTCTTC. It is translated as CSARANAGAYNEQFF.